This T cell receptor beta chain was captured in a study of blood T cell repertoires in COVID-19. Data came from immunoSEQ multiplex PCR; TCRdb stores just in-frame clones and leaves some out. The sample lists under 75,000 clones; 75% to 90% were seen once. Sequencing was performed on peripheral blood. The clonotype was recovered from a man aged 50-59 years with active COVID-19.

The CDR3 is CAWSVIPGTGELFF. The CDR3, as DNA: TGTGCCTGGAGTGTAATTCCAGGCACCGGGGAGCTGTTTTTT. The chain employs TRBV30 and TRBJ2-2; D gene ambiguous. Germline V CDR1 and CDR2: GTSNPN, SVGIG (reference sequence). CDR3 length: 14 amino acids. V lost 0 bases and J lost 4, with 9 bases in between.